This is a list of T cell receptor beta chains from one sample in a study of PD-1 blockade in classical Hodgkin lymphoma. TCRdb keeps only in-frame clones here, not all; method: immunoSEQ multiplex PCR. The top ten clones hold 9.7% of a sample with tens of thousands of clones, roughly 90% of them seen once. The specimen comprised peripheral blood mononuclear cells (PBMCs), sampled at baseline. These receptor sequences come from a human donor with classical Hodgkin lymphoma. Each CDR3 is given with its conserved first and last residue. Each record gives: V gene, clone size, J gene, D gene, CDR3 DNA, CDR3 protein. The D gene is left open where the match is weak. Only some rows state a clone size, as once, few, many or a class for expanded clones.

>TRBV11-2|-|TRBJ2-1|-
TGTGCCAGCAGCTTAGTCCCATACAATGAGCAGTTCTTC
CASSLVPYNEQFF
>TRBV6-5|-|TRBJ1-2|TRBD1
TGTGCCAGCAGTCCGGACAGGGGGCAACTAGGCTACACCTTC
CASSPDRGQLGYTF
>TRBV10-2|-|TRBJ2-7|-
TGCGCCAGCAGTGAATATCAGCGCTCCTACGAGCAGTACTTC
CASSEYQRSYEQYF
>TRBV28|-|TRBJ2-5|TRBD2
TGTGCCAGCAGTTTACTGGGACTAGCGGGAGTCGACCAAGAGACCCAGTACTTC
CASSLLGLAGVDQETQYF
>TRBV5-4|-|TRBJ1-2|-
TGTGCCAGCAGCTTGTACGGGACAAACTACTATGGCTACACCTTC
CASSLYGTNYYGYTF
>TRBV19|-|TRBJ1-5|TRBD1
TGTGCCAGTAAGTGGACAGGGGGAAATCAGCCCCAGCATTTT
CASKWTGGNQPQHF
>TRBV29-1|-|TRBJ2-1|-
TGCAGCGCCGAAGGTCGGGCAGGGGTCGGGGGCAATGAGCAGTTCTTC
CSAEGRAGVGGNEQFF
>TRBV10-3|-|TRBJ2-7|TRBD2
TGTGCCATCGGGACTAGCTCCGAGCAGTACTTC
CAIGTSSEQYF
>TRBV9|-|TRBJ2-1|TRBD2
TGTGCCAGCAGTGGGCTAGCGGGGCAACGGGGAGAAAATGAGCAGTTCTTC
CASSGLAGQRGENEQFF
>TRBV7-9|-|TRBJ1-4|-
TGTGCCAGCAGCTTAGGGACCTTGGGAGGTGAAAAACTGTTTTTT
CASSLGTLGGEKLFF
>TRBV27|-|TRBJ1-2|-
TGTGCCAGCCTAGGGGTCTCCGGCTACACCTTC
CASLGVSGYTF
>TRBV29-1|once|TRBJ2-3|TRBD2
TGCAGCGTTGAAGTCCTGGCGGGGGGGGTGACAGATACGCAGTATTTT
CSVEVLAGGVTDTQYF
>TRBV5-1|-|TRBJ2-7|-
TGCGCCAGCAGCTTGGGCTGGCGCTACGAGCAGTACTTC
CASSLGWRYEQYF
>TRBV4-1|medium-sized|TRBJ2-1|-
TGCGCCAGCAGCCTTAGAAATAGTGTTCGGGAGCAGTTCTTC
CASSLRNSVREQFF
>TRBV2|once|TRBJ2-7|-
TGTGCCAGCAGTGCCGGACAAGGCCCATCAGCGGGCGAGCAGTACTTC
CASSAGQGPSAGEQYF
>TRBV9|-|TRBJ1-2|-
TGTGCCAGCAGCGTAGTTTCTTCATCCCTGTATGGCTACACCTTC
CASSVVSSSLYGYTF
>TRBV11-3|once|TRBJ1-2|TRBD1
TGTGCCAGCAGTTTTTCTGGGGGAGGGGGCTTGGGCTACACCTTC
CASSFSGGGGLGYTF
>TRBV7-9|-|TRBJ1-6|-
TGTGCCAGCAGCTCGGGGACGAACTCACCCCTCCACTTT
CASSSGTNSPLHF
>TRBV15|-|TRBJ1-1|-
TGTGCCACCAGCAGAACCCAGGTAAGGGCTGAAGCTTTCTTT
CATSRTQVRAEAFF
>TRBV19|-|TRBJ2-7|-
TGTGCCAGTAGCATGCTCCTCGGAGGAAGCCACGAGCAGTACTTC
CASSMLLGGSHEQYF
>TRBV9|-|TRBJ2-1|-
TGTGCCAGCAGCGTCGGGCTCCTGGAGAGCTCCTACAATGAGCAGTTCTTC
CASSVGLLESSYNEQFF
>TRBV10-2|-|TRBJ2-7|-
TGCGCCAGCTTAGGCCCCGACTCCTACGAGCAGTACTTC
CASLGPDSYEQYF
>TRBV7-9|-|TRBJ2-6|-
TGTGCCAGCAGCTTATTTTCAGGGGTGAGCTCTGGGGCCAACGTCCTGACTTTC
CASSLFSGVSSGANVLTF
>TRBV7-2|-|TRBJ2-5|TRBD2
TGTGCCAGCAGCTTATTCAGCGGGGGGGCGCGGGAGACCCAGTACTTC
CASSLFSGGARETQYF
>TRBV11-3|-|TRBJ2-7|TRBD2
TGTGCCAGCAGCTCAACTTACTGGGCGGGGGGGCCCTACGAGCAGTACTTC
CASSSTYWAGGPYEQYF
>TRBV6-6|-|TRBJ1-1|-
TGTGCCAGCAGTTCTGTACAGGGTACTGAAGCTTTCTTT
CASSSVQGTEAFF
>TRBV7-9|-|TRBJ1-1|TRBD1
TGTGCCAGCAGCGACCGGGACAGGATCTCTGAAGCTTTCTTT
CASSDRDRISEAFF
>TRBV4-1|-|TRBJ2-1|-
TGCGCCAGCAGCCAACCACTGGGGGCGGGAGTACATGAGCAGTTCTTC
CASSQPLGAGVHEQFF
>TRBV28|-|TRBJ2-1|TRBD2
TGTGCCAGCAGTCCTGCTGTAGGACTAGCGGGGGGCACCGAGCAGTTCTTC
CASSPAVGLAGGTEQFF
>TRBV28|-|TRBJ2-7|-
TGTGCCAGCAGTTTTGAATCGAAAGGTACCCACAATTACGAGCAGTACTTC
CASSFESKGTHNYEQYF
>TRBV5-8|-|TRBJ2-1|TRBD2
TGTGCCAGCAGCTATGGGACTAGCGGGGACAATGAGCAGTTCTTC
CASSYGTSGDNEQFF
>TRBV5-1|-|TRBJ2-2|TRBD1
TGCGCCAGCAGCTCGACAGGGTTGAAGACCGGGGAGCTGTTTTTT
CASSSTGLKTGELFF
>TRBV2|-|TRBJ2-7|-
TGTGCCAGCAGTGAAGGGGCAGGGGTGTACGAGCAGTACTTC
CASSEGAGVYEQYF
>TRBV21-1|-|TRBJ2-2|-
TGTGCCAGCAGCATGCCGGGACTAGCGGGAGGGCCCGGGGAGCTGTTTTTT
CASSMPGLAGGPGELFF
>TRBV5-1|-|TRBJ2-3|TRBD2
TGCGCCAGCAGCTTGGTTGGTCCTAGCGGGGGCCCTAGCACAGATACGCAGTATTTT
CASSLVGPSGGPSTDTQYF
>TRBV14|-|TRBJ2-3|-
TGTGCCAGCAGCCAACGCTGGCCGACGAATACGCAGTATTTT
CASSQRWPTNTQYF
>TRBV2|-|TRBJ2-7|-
TGTGCCAGCAGTCCTCGAGGGGCAGGGGTAATCGAGCAGTACTTC
CASSPRGAGVIEQYF
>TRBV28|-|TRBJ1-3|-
TGTGCCAGCAGTAATGGACGGGGACCATGGACTGGAAACACCATATATTTT
CASSNGRGPWTGNTIYF
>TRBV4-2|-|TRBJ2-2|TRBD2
TGTGCCAGCAGCCAAGAAACTAGCGGGGGGGCCCCGAACACCGGGGAGCTGTTTTTT
CASSQETSGGAPNTGELFF
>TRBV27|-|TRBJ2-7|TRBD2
TGTGCCAGCAGTTCCCTAGCGGGAGGAGTCCCCTACGAGCAGTACTTC
CASSSLAGGVPYEQYF
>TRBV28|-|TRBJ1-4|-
TGTGCCAGCAGTTTAGACAGGACTGCAACTAATGAAAAACTGTTTTTT
CASSLDRTATNEKLFF
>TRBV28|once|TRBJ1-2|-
TGTGCCAGCAGTACAGGTTCGAGCGGCTACACCTTC
CASSTGSSGYTF
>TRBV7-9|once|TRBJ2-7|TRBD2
TGTGCCAGCAGCTTATTACTAGCGGGAGCCGAGCAGTACTTC
CASSLLLAGAEQYF
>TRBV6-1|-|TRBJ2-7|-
TGTGCCAGCAGTGAGAGCTACGAGCAGTACTTC
CASSESYEQYF
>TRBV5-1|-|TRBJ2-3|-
TGCGCCAGCACGGTAGGGATCGTCGATACGCAGTATTTT
CASTVGIVDTQYF
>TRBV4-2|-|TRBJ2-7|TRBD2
TGTGCCAGCAGCCCTTTGGGGACTAGCGGGAGGCGGGTCTCCGAGCAGTACTTC
CASSPLGTSGRRVSEQYF
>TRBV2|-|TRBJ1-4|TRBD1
TGTGCCGGCTCCCGACAGGGAAATAATGAAAAACTGTTTTTT
CAGSRQGNNEKLFF
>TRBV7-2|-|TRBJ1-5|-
TGTGCCAGCAGCAGGGGTGAGCGTCAGCCCCAGCATTTT
CASSRGERQPQHF
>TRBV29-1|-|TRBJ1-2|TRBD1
TGCAGCGCCGCCGTGATACGAACAGGGGCCGACGACGGCTACACCTTC
CSAAVIRTGADDGYTF
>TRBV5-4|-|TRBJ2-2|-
TGTGCCAGCAGCAGGAACACCGGGGAGCTGTTTTTT
CASSRNTGELFF
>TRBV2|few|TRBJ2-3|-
TGTGCCAGCATGGGGTATGAGAGCTCCGGCACAGATACGCAGTATTTT
CASMGYESSGTDTQYF
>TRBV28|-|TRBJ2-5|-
TGTGCCAGCAGGTCGGGACCATTTGGGAGTGAGACCCAGTACTTC
CASRSGPFGSETQYF
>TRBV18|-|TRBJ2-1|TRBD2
TGTGCCAGCTCACCCCGGACTAGAGCGGGAACCAACAATGAGCAGTTCTTC
CASSPRTRAGTNNEQFF
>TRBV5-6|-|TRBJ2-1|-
TGTGCCAGCAGCCAAAACGATGAGCAGTTCTTC
CASSQNDEQFF